This note documents a single TCR beta chain sequence. Only a few counts were recorded for this clone. What this receptor recognizes is not known. No clone much larger than this one lies a single base away; base qualities are absent. The CDR3 goes from the cysteine to the phenylalanine over 15 residues. Only the CDR3 DNA stays, 45 bases, in frame from base 1. The germline V gene encodes CDR1 SGHDT and CDR2 YYEEEE. V and J are truncated by 4 bases and 6 bases respectively, leaving an intervening sequence of 17 bases. After PBMCs were isolated by density centrifugation and stained for CD3, CD4 and CD8, a FACSAria was used to sort CD4+ and CD8+ T cells. Scalp biopsies and blood samples were obtained from unaffected controls. This sample stems from a study of CD8+ T cells in alopecia areata (dated 2018 in TCRdb). Broadly, across the study: To study T cell clonal expansion in alopecia areata, the researchers applied high-throughput TCRbeta sequencing to both the C3H/HeJ mouse model and human patients. Clonality in the scalp was compared among normal scalp (n=4), patchy alopecia areata scalp (n=8), and alopecia totalis/universalis scalp (n=8). Human TCRbeta sequencing covered scalp tissue and sorted CD4+ and CD8+ peripheral blood T cells from patchy and totalis/universalis alopecia areata patients and healthy controls. RNA came from the PAXgene miRNA kit for fixed scalp, the miRNeasy kit for PBMCs, and the RNeasy kit for mouse skin. Amplification of TCRbeta CDR3 regions was done by immunoSEQ multiplex PCR using 35 Vbeta forward primers and 13 Jbeta reverse primers.

Results the study describes overall, beyond this receptor: Shared TCR sequences between patients were less evident than in mice, which may be partly attributable to HLA diversity in the patient population. Compared with normal scalp, lesional scalp, particularly in alopecia totalis/universalis, had higher clonality and more expanded CD8+ clones, which suggests antigenic drive. Unlike mouse skin, which is dominated by gammadelta T cells, normal human skin has resident alphabeta T cells that are also sequenced, and this complicates analysis of the scalp TCR repertoire.

Library generation was performed with the immunoSEQ multiplex PCR assay. RNA was extracted from all samples and reverse transcribed into cDNA as template for TCR sequencing. First-strand cDNA was synthesized using SuperScript III with a 2:1 mix of oligo-dT and random hexamers. Amplification bias was assessed with a synthetic immune receptor repertoire, and residual bias was removed computationally. Turning to the authors' computational methods: Raw reads were preprocessed to remove errors, and CDR3 was defined according to IMGT conventions as the region from the conserved cysteine to phenylalanine. Clonality was calculated as 1 minus Shannon entropy normalized by log2 of the number of productive unique TCRs. CD4 or CD8 identity of scalp clones was inferred by cross-referencing scalp TCRbeta sequences with sorted blood CD4 and CD8 repertoires. TCRdb obtained this table from immuneACCESS and retained in-frame rearrangements with V and J assigned. These tables miss some clones; where compared with another copy, unresolved V genes account for less than half of the shortfall, and the remainder is unexplained. The V and J calls and clone size come from that table; D and trimming were worked out from the DNA. The sample includes a few hundred thousand clones, with more than 50% observed a single time. The ten largest clones capture 4% to 6% of the sample.

The specimen sequenced was CD8+ T cells sorted from blood. The source is a human donor in good health. The chain links TRBV5-6 with TRBJ1-5, with TRBD1 as a weak D call on 5 bases. The CDR3 amino acid sequence is: CASSQLAGSGQPQHF. Read as DNA, the sequence is TGTGCCAGCAGCCAACTGGCAGGGTCGGGTCAGCCCCAGCATTTT.